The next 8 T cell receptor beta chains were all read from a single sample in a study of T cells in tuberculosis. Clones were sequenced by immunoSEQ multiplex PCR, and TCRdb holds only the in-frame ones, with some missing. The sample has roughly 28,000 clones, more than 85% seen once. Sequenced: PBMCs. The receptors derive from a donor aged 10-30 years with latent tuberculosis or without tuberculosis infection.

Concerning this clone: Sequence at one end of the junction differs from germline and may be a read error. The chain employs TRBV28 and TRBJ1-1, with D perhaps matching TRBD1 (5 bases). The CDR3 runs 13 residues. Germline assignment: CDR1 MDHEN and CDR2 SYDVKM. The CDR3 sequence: CASSLPRVVILYF. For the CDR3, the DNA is TGTGCCAGCAGTTTACCCAGGGTCGTCATATTATACTTT.

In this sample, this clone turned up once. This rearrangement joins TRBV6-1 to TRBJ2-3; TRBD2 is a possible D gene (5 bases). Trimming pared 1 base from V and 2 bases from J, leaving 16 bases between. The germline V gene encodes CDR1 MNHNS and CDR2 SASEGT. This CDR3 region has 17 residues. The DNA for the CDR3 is TGTGCCAGCAGTGAAGGGGTAGGCGGGCCTTTCACAGATACGCAGTATTTT. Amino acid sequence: CASSEGVGGPFTDTQYF.

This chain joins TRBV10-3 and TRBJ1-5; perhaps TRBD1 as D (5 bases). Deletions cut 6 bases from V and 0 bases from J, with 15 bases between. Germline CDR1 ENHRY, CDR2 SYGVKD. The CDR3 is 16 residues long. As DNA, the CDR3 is TGTGCCATCAGCACCGGTGGCAGGGTTAGCAATCAGCCCCAGCATTTT. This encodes CAISTGGRVSNQPQHF.

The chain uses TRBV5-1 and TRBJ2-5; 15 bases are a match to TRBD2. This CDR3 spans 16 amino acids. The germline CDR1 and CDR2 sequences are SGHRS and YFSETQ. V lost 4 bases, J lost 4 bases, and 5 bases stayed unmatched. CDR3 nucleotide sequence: TGCGCCAGCAGCCCCGGACTAGCGGGAGGGATAGAGACCCAGTACTTC. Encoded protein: CASSPGLAGGIETQYF.

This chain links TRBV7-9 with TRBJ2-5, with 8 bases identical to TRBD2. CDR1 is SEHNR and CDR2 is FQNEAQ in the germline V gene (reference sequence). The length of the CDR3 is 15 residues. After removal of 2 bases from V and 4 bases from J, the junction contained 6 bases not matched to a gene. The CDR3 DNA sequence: TGTGCCAGCAGCTTACTAGCGGGCCCACTAGAGACCCAGTACTTC. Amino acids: CASSLLAGPLETQYF.

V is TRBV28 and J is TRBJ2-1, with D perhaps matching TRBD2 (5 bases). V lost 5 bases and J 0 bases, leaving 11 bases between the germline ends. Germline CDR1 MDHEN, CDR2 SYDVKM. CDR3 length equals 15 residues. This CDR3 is CASSTAGRSYNEQFF. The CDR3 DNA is TGTGCCAGCAGTACCGCGGGCCGCTCCTACAATGAGCAGTTCTTC.

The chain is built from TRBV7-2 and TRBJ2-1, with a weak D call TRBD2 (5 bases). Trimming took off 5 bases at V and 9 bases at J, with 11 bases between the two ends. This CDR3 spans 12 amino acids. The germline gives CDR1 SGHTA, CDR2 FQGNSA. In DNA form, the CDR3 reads TGTGCCAGCAGCCCTAGCCCCTTTGAGCAGTTCTTC. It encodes CASSPSPFEQFF.

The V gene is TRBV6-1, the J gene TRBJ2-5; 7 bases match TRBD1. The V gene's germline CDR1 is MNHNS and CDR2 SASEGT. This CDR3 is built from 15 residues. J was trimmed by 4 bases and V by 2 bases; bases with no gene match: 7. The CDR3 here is CASSESGNRGETQYF. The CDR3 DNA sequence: TGTGCCAGCAGTGAATCCGGTAACAGGGGAGAGACCCAGTACTTC.